This T cell receptor beta chain comes out of a study of blood T cell repertoires in COVID-19. Whole-study context: Samples taken during acute and convalescent COVID-19 were collected in the United States, Italy and Spain. Sources were T cells, B-cell-depleted T cells, or PBMCs; the material itself was cDNA or gDNA.

Germline CDR1 reads LNHDA; CDR2 reads SQIVND (reference sequence). J lost 5 bases, V lost 6 bases, and 10 bases had no gene match. The CDR3 covers 18 residues. Original analysis: The assay estimated nucleated cells by amplifying reference gene primers. The data were produced by immunoSEQ multiplex PCR, yet TCRdb's version contains in-frame clones alone and is incomplete. V, J and clone size were drawn from that table, and D and trimming were deduced from the DNA. Here the sample spans 300,000 to 400,000 clones, around nine tenths being singletons. The V call is TRBV19, the J call TRBJ2-2, with 15 bases lining up with TRBD2. Input material: peripheral blood. This TCR came from a human donor in a cohort sampled during active COVID-19. The CDR3 DNA sequence: TGTGCCAGTAGGAAACCGGGACTAGCGGGGGGAAGAACCGGGGAGCTGTTTTTT. Protein product: CASRKPGLAGGRTGELFF.